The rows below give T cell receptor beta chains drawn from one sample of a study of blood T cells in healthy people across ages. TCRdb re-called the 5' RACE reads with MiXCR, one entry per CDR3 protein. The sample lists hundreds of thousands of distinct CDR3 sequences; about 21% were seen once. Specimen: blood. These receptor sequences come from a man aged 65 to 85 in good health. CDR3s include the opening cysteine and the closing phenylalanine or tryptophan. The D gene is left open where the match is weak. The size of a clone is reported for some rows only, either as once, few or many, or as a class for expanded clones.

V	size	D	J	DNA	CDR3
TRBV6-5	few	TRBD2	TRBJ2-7	TGTGCCAGCACCGCCGGGAGGTGGAACTACGAGCAGTACTTC	CASTAGRWNYEQYF
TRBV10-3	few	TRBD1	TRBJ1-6	TGTGCCATCAGGGGGACAGGGGACAATAATTCCCCCCTCCACTTT	CAIRGTGDNNSPLHF
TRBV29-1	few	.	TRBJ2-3	TGCAGCTCTCGAGAAGGGCAGAACACAGATACGCAGTATTTT	CSSREGQNTDTQYF
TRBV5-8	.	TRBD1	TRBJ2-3	TGTGCCAGCAGCTTGGCCAAAGTTGTGGGGACAGCCTCAGATACGCAGTATTTT	CASSLAKVVGTASDTQYF
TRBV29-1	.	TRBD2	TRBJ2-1	TGCAGCGGATCTTTTAGCGGGAGAACGAATGAGCAGTTCTTC	CSGSFSGRTNEQFF
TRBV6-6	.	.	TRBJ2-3	TGTGCCAGCACCAGACTGGCGGGGCATACCACAGATACGCAGTATTTT	CASTRLAGHTTDTQYF
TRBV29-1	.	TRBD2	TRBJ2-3	TGCAGCGTCCCCGGGACTAGCGGGAGAACAGATACGCACTATTTT	CSVPGTSGRTDTHYF
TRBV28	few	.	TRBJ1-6	TGTGCCAGCAGTTCGACAGACAGTCTTAATTCACCCCTCCACTTT	CASSSTDSLNSPLHF
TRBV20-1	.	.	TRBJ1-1	TGCAGTGCCCCGGGGGGGGACACTGAAGCTTTCTTT	CSAPGGDTEAFF
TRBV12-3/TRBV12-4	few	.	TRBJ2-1	TGTGCCGGCACCCAGGAGGTCCCCTACAATGAGCAGTTCTTC	CAGTQEVPYNEQFF
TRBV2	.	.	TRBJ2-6	TGTGCCAGCAGTGCAGGGCAGGGGTACTCTGGGGCCAACGTCCTGACTTTC	CASSAGQGYSGANVLTF
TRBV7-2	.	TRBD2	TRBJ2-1	TGTGCCAGCAGCTTAGCTCGTAGCGGGAGTACCAATGAGCAGTTCTTC	CASSLARSGSTNEQFF
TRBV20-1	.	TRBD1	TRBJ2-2	TGCAGTGCTAGCCGGGACAGGGGGGGCACCGGGGAGCTGTTTTTT	CSASRDRGGTGELFF
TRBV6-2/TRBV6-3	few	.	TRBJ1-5	TGTGCCAGCGGGAGAGGGAGCAATCAGCCCCAGCATTTT	CASGRGSNQPQHF
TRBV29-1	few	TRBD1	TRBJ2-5	TGCAGCGTTGGCCCGGGACAGGGGGAGACCCAGTACTTC	CSVGPGQGETQYF
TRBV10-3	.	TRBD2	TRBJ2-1	TGTGCCATCGGTCGGCGGGCGACTAGCGGGAGTCTCAATGAGCAGTTCTTC	CAIGRRATSGSLNEQFF
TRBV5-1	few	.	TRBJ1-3	TGCGCCAGCAGCCCTAACGGACCCACGAAGGCGGGAAACACCATATATTTT	CASSPNGPTKAGNTIYF
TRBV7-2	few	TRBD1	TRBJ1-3	TGTGCCAGCAGCCAATGGACCATGGACAGGTCTGGAAACACCATATATTTT	CASSQWTMDRSGNTIYF
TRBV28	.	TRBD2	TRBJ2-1	TGTGCCAGCAGTTTCCTAGCGGGAGCTAACAATGAGCAGTTCTTC	CASSFLAGANNEQFF
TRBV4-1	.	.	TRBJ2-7	TGCGCCTGCAGCCAAGGACCGTCTTACGAGCAGTACTTC	CACSQGPSYEQYF
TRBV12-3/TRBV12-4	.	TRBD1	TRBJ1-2	TGTGCCAGCAGTACCCGGGACAGGGGGTCACCCTATGGCTACACCTTC	CASSTRDRGSPYGYTF
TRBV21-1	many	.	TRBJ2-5	TGTGCCAGCAGCCCCGGCAGGGCTAATTACGGAGAGACCCAGTACTTC	CASSPGRANYGETQYF
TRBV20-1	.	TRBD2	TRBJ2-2	TGCAGTGTTAGAGCGGGACCGAACACCGGGGAGCTGTTTTTT	CSVRAGPNTGELFF
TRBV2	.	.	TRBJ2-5	TGTGCCAGCAGTGACGTCCCCCAGACCCAGTACTTC	CASSDVPQTQYF
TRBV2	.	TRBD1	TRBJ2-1	TGTGCCAGCAGGACAGGGGGTTCTGCCAATGAGCAGTTCTTC	CASRTGGSANEQFF
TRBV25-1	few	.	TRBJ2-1	TGTGCCAGCGTCGGGTTGAGCAATGAGCAGTTCTTC	CASVGLSNEQFF
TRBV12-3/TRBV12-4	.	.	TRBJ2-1	TGTGCCAGCAGTTCGCTAGCGAACTCCTACAATGAGCAGTTCTTC	CASSSLANSYNEQFF
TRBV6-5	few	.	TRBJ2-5	TGTGCCAGCAGCAGCACCAAGGGGGAGACCCAGTACTTC	CASSSTKGETQYF
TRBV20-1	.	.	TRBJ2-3	TGCAGTGTTAATACTGTCACAGATACGCAGTATTTT	CSVNTVTDTQYF
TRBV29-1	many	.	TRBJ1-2	TGCAGCGTTGGAATAGGAACAGGGAACTATGGCTACACCTTC	CSVGIGTGNYGYTF
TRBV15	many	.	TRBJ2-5	TGTGCCACCAGCAGAGGGGTGATGCAAGAGACCCAGTACTTC	CATSRGVMQETQYF
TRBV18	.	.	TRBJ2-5	TGTGCCAGCTCACCCGCCAGGTCGGAGACCCAGTACTTC	CASSPARSETQYF
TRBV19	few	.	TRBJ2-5	TGTGCCAGTAGTATAGCGCCTAAAGAGACCCAGTACTTC	CASSIAPKETQYF
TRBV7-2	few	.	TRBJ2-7	TGTGCCAGCAGCTTAGCCGTGGCAGCGTACGAGCAGTACTTC	CASSLAVAAYEQYF
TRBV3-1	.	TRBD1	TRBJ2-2	TGTGCCAGCAGCAAAACATCAGGGGGCAGAAACACCGGGGAGCTGTTTTTT	CASSKTSGGRNTGELFF
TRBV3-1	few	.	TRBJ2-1	TGTGCCAGCAGCCAAGATGGGGCTAGCGTAGGTGAGCAGTTCTTC	CASSQDGASVGEQFF
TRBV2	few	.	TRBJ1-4	TGTGCCAGCAGTGGAAGGGGTGAAAAACTGTTTTTT	CASSGRGEKLFF
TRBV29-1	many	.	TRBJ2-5	TGCAGCGTTGGGGGGGAGACCCAGTACTTC	CSVGGETQYF
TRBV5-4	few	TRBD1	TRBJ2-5	TGTGCCGGCAGCCCAAAAACAGGGGACGAGACCCAGTACTTC	CAGSPKTGDETQYF
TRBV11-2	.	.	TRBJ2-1	TGTGCCAGCAGCGCGAAGGTAGGCCCCTACAATGAGCAGTTCTTC	CASSAKVGPYNEQFF
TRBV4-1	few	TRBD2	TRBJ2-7	TGCGCCAGCAGCCAAGGTGCGACTAGCGGGAGGGCCGGGACCTACGAGCAGTACTTC	CASSQGATSGRAGTYEQYF
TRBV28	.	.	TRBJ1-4	TGTGCCAGCAGTTTACGTCTCCCGGGGGACGAAAAACTGTTTTTT	CASSLRLPGDEKLFF
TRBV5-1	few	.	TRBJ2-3	TGCGCCAGCAGCTCAGGAAATAGCGGATACACAGATACGCAGTATTTT	CASSSGNSGYTDTQYF
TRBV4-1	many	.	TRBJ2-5	TGCGCCAGCAGCCAAGATACGACATCGAGGACCCAGTACTTC	CASSQDTTSRTQYF
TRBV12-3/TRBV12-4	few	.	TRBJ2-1	TGTGCCAGCAGCGTTATGTCCGCGAGCTCCTACAATGGGCAGTTCTTC	CASSVMSASSYNGQFF
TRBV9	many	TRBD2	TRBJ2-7	TGTGCCAGCAGCGCGCCCGGGGGGTTCGAGCAGTACTTC	CASSAPGGFEQYF
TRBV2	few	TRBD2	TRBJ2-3	TGTGCCAGCAGACCGGGACTAGGAGTCCCAGATACGCAGTATTTT	CASRPGLGVPDTQYF
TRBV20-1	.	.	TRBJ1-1	TGCAGTGCTAGATCCCCTGGGGGGGTGGGGGAAGCTTTCTTT	CSARSPGGVGEAFF
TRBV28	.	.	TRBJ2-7	TGTGCCAGCAGTTTATGGGGTCTTACCACCTACGAGCAGTACTTC	CASSLWGLTTYEQYF
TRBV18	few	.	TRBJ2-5	TGTGCCAGCTCATCGCGGGACGGGGCGGAGACCCAGTACTTC	CASSSRDGAETQYF
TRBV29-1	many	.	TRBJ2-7	TGCAGCGCCCAGACAGGAACCTACGAGCAGTACTTC	CSAQTGTYEQYF
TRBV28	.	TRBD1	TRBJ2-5	TGTGCCAGCAGTCCCCACAGGGGGGAGAAAGAGACCCAGTACTTC	CASSPHRGEKETQYF
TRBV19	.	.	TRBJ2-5	TGTGCCAGTAGGCCTCTCGGGGTCCCGGGAGAGACCCAGTACTTC	CASRPLGVPGETQYF
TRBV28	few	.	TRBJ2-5	TGTGCCACTCCGGGAGTGGAGGAGACCCAGTACTTC	CATPGVEETQYF
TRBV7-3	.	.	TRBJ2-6	TGTGCCAGCAGCTTAATCGCGGAAGACTCTGGGGCCAACGTCCTGACTTTC	CASSLIAEDSGANVLTF
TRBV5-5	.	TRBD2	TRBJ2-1	TGTGCCAGCAGCTTGGGAGGGCTAGCGGGAGAGGGTGAGCAGTTCTTC	CASSLGGLAGEGEQFF